What follows is one TCR beta chain and its context. Germline CDR1 MRHNA, CDR2 SNTAGT. This CDR3 region has 14 residues. V was clipped by 6 bases and J by 11 bases, with 22 bases between them. The protocol was immunoSEQ multiplex PCR, while the TCRdb copy is restricted to in-frame clones and leaves out a portion. The data contain 140,000 to 150,000 clones, around 86% of them singletons. These data are taken from a study of blood T cell repertoires in COVID-19. The clonotype comes from an elderly man with acute or convalescent COVID-19. Sequenced material: peripheral blood. The rearrangement joins TRBV6-4 to TRBJ1-2, with a possible D match to TRBD1 (6 bases). CDR3 nucleotide sequence: TGTGCCAGCAGGGGTCGGCGGGGGCAGACCGGTTACACCTTC. Encoded protein: CASRGRRGQTGYTF.